This entry lists 25 T cell receptor beta chains sequenced from one sample in a study of cytomegalovirus exposure and HLA in healthy donors. The PCR made use of 60 Vbeta and 13 Jbeta primers. The table came from immunoSEQ multiplex PCR; TCRdb's copy has only in-frame clones and leaves some out. The table has 30,000 to 40,000 clones, 65% to 70% seen once. The sample comprised PBMCs. The receptors stem from a man in his forties or fifties in good health and CMV-seropositive.

V usage is TRBV5-1 and J usage is TRBJ2-7; the D is unclear. The V end lost 0 bases, the J end lost 3 bases, and 10 bases lay between the germline ends. Germline V gene data show CDR1 as SGHRS and CDR2 as YFSETQ. The CDR3 is 14 residues long. The CDR3: CASSLGGLFYEQYF. As DNA, the CDR3 is TGCGCCAGCAGCTTGGGAGGCCTTTTCTACGAGCAGTACTTC.

The chain employs TRBV27 and TRBJ2-5, with TRBD1 identical over 8 bases. The CDR3 has 14 amino acids. Germline lookup yields CDR1 MNHEY and CDR2 SMNVEV (reference sequence). Unmatched junction bases numbered 5, after V lost 5 bases and J lost 3 bases. In nucleotides, the CDR3 is TGTGCCAGCAGTCCACAGGGGGTCGAAGAGACCCAGTACTTC. Amino acid sequence: CASSPQGVEETQYF.

Relative to its sample, this clone is medium-sized. This chain joins TRBV7-9 and TRBJ2-2; TRBD1 matches at 7 bases. Germline CDR1 SEHNR, CDR2 FQNEAQ (reference sequence). The CDR3 has 14 amino acids. V lost 4 bases and J lost 10; bases outside the gene matches: 9. The CDR3 region is CASSSPGQPQELFF. CDR3 DNA sequence: TGTGCCAGCAGCTCACCGGGACAGCCTCAGGAGCTGTTTTTT.

This CDR3 reads CASSLDLRGYEQYF. CDR3 nucleotide sequence: TGTGCCAGCAGCTTAGATTTAAGGGGCTACGAGCAGTACTTC. This chain joins TRBV11-2 and TRBJ2-5, with TRBD1 as a possible D gene (5 bases). The J call may be incorrect, as the DNA end agrees better with TRBJ2-7. The germline V gene has CDR1 SGHAT and CDR2 FQNNGV. The CDR3 length is 14 residues.

This clone was counted a few times. The rearrangement uses TRBV10-3 and TRBJ1-1; no definite D call. The CDR3 extends over 13 amino acids. Germline assignment: CDR1 ENHRY and CDR2 SYGVKD. Trimming removed 10 bases at V and 0 bases at J, with 12 bases between. CDR3 in amino acids: CATLQLMNTEAFF. The CDR3 nucleotides read TGTGCCACCCTACAGTTAATGAACACTGAAGCTTTCTTT.

The V call is TRBV11-2, the J call TRBJ1-1; TRBD1 agrees at 7 bases. V shed 5 bases and J 0 bases; nucleotides not matched to a gene: 9. This CDR3 region has 16 residues. Germline CDR1 reads SGHAT; CDR2 reads FQNNGV. The DNA for the CDR3 is TGTGCCAGCAGCCTGAGGACAGGAAACATGAACACTGAAGCTTTCTTT. This translates into CASSLRTGNMNTEAFF.

This clone was seen a handful of times. This chain joins TRBV27 and TRBJ1-2, with no clear D. Germline V lookup: CDR1 MNHEY, CDR2 SMNVEV (reference sequence). Trimming left V 6 bases short and J 4 bases short, with 15 bases between. This CDR3 comprises 14 residues. CDR3 residues: CASRFSQARYGYTF. In nucleotides, the CDR3 is TGTGCCAGCAGGTTTAGTCAGGCGCGCTATGGCTACACCTTC.

The rearrangement joins TRBV5-1 to TRBJ2-5; TRBD2 matches at 9 bases. The CDR3 has 17 residues. Germline-derived CDR1 and CDR2 are SGHRS and YFSETQ. V lost 6 bases, J lost 1 base, and 13 bases stayed unmatched. The CDR3 protein is CASKKVSGGSIQETQYF. The CDR3 DNA is TGCGCCAGCAAGAAAGTGAGCGGGGGGAGTATCCAAGAGACCCAGTACTTC. The complete variable domain, with remaining parts taken from reference TRBV5-1 and TRBJ2-5, reads KAGVTQTPRYLIKTRGQQVTLSCSPISGHRSVSWYQQTPGQGLQFLFEYFSETQRNKGNFPGRFSGRQFSNSRSEMNVSTLELGDSALYLCASKKVSGGSIQETQYFGPGTRLLVL.

There are a few counts of this clone. The chain links TRBV27 to TRBJ1-6; 7 bases line up with TRBD1. The CDR3 is 15 amino acids. CDR1 is MNHEY and CDR2 is SMNVEV in the germline V gene (reference sequence). V was clipped by 3 bases and J by 7 bases; unmatched bases: 6. The CDR3 protein is CASSFGGQANSPLHF. The CDR3 DNA reads as TGTGCCAGCAGTTTTGGAGGACAGGCGAATTCACCCCTCCACTTT.

The chain recombines TRBV10-3 with TRBJ1-2; TRBD1 is a possible D gene (6 bases). V shed 4 bases and J shed 5 bases, with 8 bases lying between them. CDR1 ENHRY and CDR2 SYGVKD come from the germline V gene. This CDR3 spans 12 amino acids. The CDR3 region has the DNA TGTGCCATCAGTGCGGACAGATATGGCTACACCTTC. It is translated as CAISADRYGYTF.

The genes are TRBV11-2 and TRBJ2-7; TRBD2 matches at 8 bases. CDR1 SGHAT and CDR2 FQNNGV come from the germline V gene. The trim removed 5 bases at V and 0 bases at J, leaving 6 bases unmatched. This CDR3 is 15 amino acids long. The CDR3 here is CASSRGSGSSYEQYF. The DNA for the CDR3 is TGTGCCAGCAGCCGAGGGAGCGGGAGCTCCTACGAGCAGTACTTC.

V and J are TRBV5-1 and TRBJ2-5; 7 bases agree with TRBD2. V was clipped by 1 base and J by 2 bases; unmatched bases: 5. CDR1 is SGHRS, CDR2 YFSETQ, per germline. This CDR3 spans 15 amino acids. The CDR3 protein is CASSLMSGVQETQYF. DNA of the CDR3: TGCGCCAGCAGCTTGATGAGCGGGGTTCAAGAGACCCAGTACTTC.

The gene calls are TRBV5-1 and TRBJ2-7; the D is unclear. The germline CDR1 and CDR2 sequences are SGHRS and YFSETQ. The CDR3 is 14 amino acids. The germline V and J ends were trimmed by 0 bases and 3 bases, with 10 bases remaining between them. The CDR3 DNA is TGCGCCAGCAGCTTGGTACCCAACAACTACGAGCAGTACTTC. Translating it yields CASSLVPNNYEQYF.

This clone has only a few counts. The rearrangement links TRBV29-1 to TRBJ1-1; weak D call: TRBD1 (5 bases). The CDR3 is made up of 14 amino acids. Germline V CDR1 and CDR2: SQVTM, ANQGSEA. The ends were cut back, 6 bases at V and 1 base at J, with 15 bases in the middle. CDR3 sequence (DNA): TGCAGCGTCGCTATCTGGGGGGGGAACACTGAAGCTTTCTTT. It translates to CSVAIWGGNTEAFF.

The V and J genes are TRBV12-5 and TRBJ1-4; D may be TRBD1 (6 bases). Germline values: CDR1 LGHNT, CDR2 FRNRAP. There are 16 residues in the CDR3. Trimming cost V 1 base and J 3 bases, with 12 bases left between them. CDR3 coding DNA: TGTGCTAGTGGTTTGGAGCAGGGGAGGGCTAATGAAAAACTGTTTTTT. Its protein is CASGLEQGRANEKLFF.

This clone occurred a few times. This CDR3 reads CASSSDRGFNEQFF. As DNA, the CDR3 is TGTGCCAGCAGCTCCGACAGGGGGTTTAATGAGCAGTTCTTC. The chain recombines TRBV13 with TRBJ2-1; TRBD1 matches 9 bases. Losses at the gene ends were 4 bases for V and 7 bases for J; bases not matched to a gene: 5. This CDR3 has 14 residues. Germline CDR1 reads PRHDT; CDR2 reads FYEKMQ (reference sequence).

This clone has a handful of counts. At the DNA level, this CDR3 is encoded by other sequences in the same sample as well. The chain recombines TRBV2 with TRBJ1-5; D gene unclear. Germline loops: CDR1 SNHLY, CDR2 FYNNEI. V was pared by 0 bases and J by 1 base, with 4 bases between. The CDR3 extends over 14 amino acids. The CDR3 sequence: CASSEAQSNQPQHF. In nucleotides, the CDR3 is TGTGCCAGCAGTGAAGCCCAGAGCAATCAGCCCCAGCATTTT.

The V call is TRBV18, the J call TRBJ1-6, with 9 bases matching TRBD1. Looked up from germline, CDR1 is KGHSH and CDR2 is LQKENI. This CDR3 is built from 15 residues. Trimming cost V 1 base and J 8 bases; bases outside gene matches: 3. The CDR3 loop reads CASSPRTGADSPLHF. For the CDR3, the DNA is TGTGCCAGCTCACCACGGACAGGGGCTGATTCACCCCTCCACTTT.

The V gene is TRBV5-1, the J gene TRBJ1-6, with 7 bases aligning to TRBD1. The CDR3 contains 18 residues. Germline trimming cut 0 bases from V and 0 bases from J; bases unmatched to any gene: 6. In germline, CDR1 is SGHRS, CDR2 YFSETQ. In DNA, the CDR3 is TGCGCCAGCAGCTTGGCCGGGGCAGGGGGCTCCTATAATTCACCCCTCCACTTT. Protein sequence: CASSLAGAGGSYNSPLHF.

The rearrangement joins TRBV15 to TRBJ2-2; no clear D gene. The germline gives CDR1 LNHNV, CDR2 YYDKDF (reference sequence). Trimming left V 0 bases short and J 4 bases short, with 3 bases between. CDR3 length: 13 amino acids. The CDR3: CATSRDLTGELFF. CDR3 bases: TGTGCCACCAGCAGAGATCTCACCGGGGAGCTGTTTTTT.

This chain connects TRBV12-1 to TRBJ2-7; the tabulated D call, TRBD2, remains unverified against the DNA. TRBV12-1 is classified as a pseudogene. This CDR3 region has 15 residues. This CDR3 reads CASSGQRGCLYEQYF. Here the CDR3 DNA reads TGTGCCAGCAGCGGCCAGCGGGGGTGCCTCTACGAGCAGTACTTC.

This chain joins TRBV7-2 and TRBJ2-4; 7 positions match TRBD1. The ends lost 7 bases at V and 8 bases at J; junction bases unmatched: 11. This CDR3 has 14 residues. Germline CDR1 and CDR2: SGHTA and FQGNSA. CDR3 sequence: CASILGGNSDIQYF. CDR3 DNA: TGTGCCAGCATCCTAGGGGGCAATTCTGACATTCAGTACTTC.

The V call is TRBV5-5, the J call TRBJ2-5; 9 nucleotides match TRBD1. CDR1 and CDR2 (germline): SGHKS, YYEKEE (reference sequence). The CDR3 has 15 amino acids. Trimming cost V 4 bases and J 4 bases; bases outside gene matches: 8. The CDR3 DNA reads as TGTGCCAGCAGCCCCGGCGGGACAGGGCCAGAGACCCAGTACTTC. As protein: CASSPGGTGPETQYF.

By proportion, this clone is medium-sized (0.01 to 0.1%). The rearrangement uses TRBV5-6 and TRBJ1-6; D not certain. Germline V gene data show CDR1 as SGHDT and CDR2 as YYEEEE. The ends were cut back, 4 bases at V and 0 bases at J, with 11 bases in the middle. This CDR3 has 16 residues. The DNA for the CDR3 is TGTGCCAGCAGCCACCCGGTTAGCTCCTATAATTCACCCCTCCACTTT. Amino acid sequence: CASSHPVSSYNSPLHF.

The V and J genes are TRBV7-2 and TRBJ1-3; perhaps TRBD1 as D (5 bases). There are 15 residues in the CDR3. The germline CDR1 and CDR2 sequences are SGHTA and FQGNSA. With 7 bases removed from V and 0 bases from J, the gap between germline ends came to 13 bases. This chain's CDR3 is CASTTGRSSGNTIYF. CDR3 in DNA: TGTGCCAGCACCACAGGACGTAGCTCTGGAAACACCATATATTTT.